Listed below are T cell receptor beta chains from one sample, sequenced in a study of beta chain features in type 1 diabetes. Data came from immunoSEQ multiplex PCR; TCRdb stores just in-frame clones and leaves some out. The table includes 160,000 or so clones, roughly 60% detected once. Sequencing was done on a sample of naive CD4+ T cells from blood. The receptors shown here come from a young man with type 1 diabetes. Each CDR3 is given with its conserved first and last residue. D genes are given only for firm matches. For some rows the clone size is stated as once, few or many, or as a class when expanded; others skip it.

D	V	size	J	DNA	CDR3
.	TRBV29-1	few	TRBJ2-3	TGCAGCGTAGAGCGGTCGGGGGCCAGCACAGATACGCAGTATTTT	CSVERSGASTDTQYF
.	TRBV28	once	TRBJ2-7	TGTGCCAGCAGTTCCCACCTCTACGAGCAGTACTTC	CASSSHLYEQYF
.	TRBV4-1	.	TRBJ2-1	TGCGCCAGCAGCCAAGACCCCGGTACCTACAATGAGCAGTTCTTC	CASSQDPGTYNEQFF
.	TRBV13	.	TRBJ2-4	TGTGCCAGCAGCGCGTCGGACGCGAACATTCAGTACTTC	CASSASDANIQYF
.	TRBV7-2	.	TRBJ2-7	TGTGCCAGCAGCTTAGAAGGCCGGGGGCGATACGAGCAGTACTTC	CASSLEGRGRYEQYF
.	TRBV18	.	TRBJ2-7	TGTGCCAGCTCACCAGGGACCTACGAGCAGTACTTC	CASSPGTYEQYF
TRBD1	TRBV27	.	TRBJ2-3	TGTGCCAGCAGGACAGGGGGGACAGATACGCAGTATTTT	CASRTGGTDTQYF
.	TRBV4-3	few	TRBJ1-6	TGCGCCAGCAGCCAAGGGCCCTCGGTCAGGAGAGATTCACCCCTCCACTTT	CASSQGPSVRRDSPLHF
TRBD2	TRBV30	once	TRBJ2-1	TGTGCCTCTAGCGGGAGCTCCTACAATGAGCAGTTCTTC	CASSGSSYNEQFF
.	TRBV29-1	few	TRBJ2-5	TGCAGCGTCCACGGTGGGGCTCAAGAGACCCAGTACTTC	CSVHGGAQETQYF
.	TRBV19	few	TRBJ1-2	TGTGCCAGTAGTAAGGAGATTAACTATGGCTACACCTTC	CASSKEINYGYTF
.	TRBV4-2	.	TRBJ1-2	TGTGCCAGCAGCCAAGTGGAGGTTACTTATGGCTACACCTTC	CASSQVEVTYGYTF
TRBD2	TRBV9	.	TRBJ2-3	TGTGCCAGCAGCACTACTAGCGGGACCACAGATACGCAGTATTTT	CASSTTSGTTDTQYF
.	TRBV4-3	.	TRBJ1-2	TGCGCCAGCAGCCAAGAGTACGGGAACTATGGCTACACCTTC	CASSQEYGNYGYTF
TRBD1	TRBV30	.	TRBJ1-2	TGTGCCTGGAGTCCGACAGGGACCTATGGCTACACCTTC	CAWSPTGTYGYTF
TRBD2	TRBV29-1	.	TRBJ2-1	TGCAGCGTTGTGTTTAGCGGGGGCTACAATGAGCAGTTCTTC	CSVVFSGGYNEQFF
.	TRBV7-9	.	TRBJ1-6	TGTGCCAGCAGCCAGACTTATTCACCCCTCCACTTT	CASSQTYSPLHF
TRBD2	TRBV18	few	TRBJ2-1	TGTGCCAGCTCACCTATAGCGGGGGGCAGCGTCAATGAGCAGTTCTTC	CASSPIAGGSVNEQFF
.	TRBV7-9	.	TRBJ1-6	TGTGCCAGCAGCTTAGAGGCAGTCAATTCACCCCTCCACTTT	CASSLEAVNSPLHF
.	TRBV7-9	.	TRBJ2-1	TGTGCCAGCAGCTTACGCGGGGGCTACCCCTTCAATGAGCAGTTCTTC	CASSLRGGYPFNEQFF
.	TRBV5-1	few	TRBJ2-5	TGCGCCAGCAGCTCCGAGACAGCTCGGGGAGAGACCCAGTACTTC	CASSSETARGETQYF